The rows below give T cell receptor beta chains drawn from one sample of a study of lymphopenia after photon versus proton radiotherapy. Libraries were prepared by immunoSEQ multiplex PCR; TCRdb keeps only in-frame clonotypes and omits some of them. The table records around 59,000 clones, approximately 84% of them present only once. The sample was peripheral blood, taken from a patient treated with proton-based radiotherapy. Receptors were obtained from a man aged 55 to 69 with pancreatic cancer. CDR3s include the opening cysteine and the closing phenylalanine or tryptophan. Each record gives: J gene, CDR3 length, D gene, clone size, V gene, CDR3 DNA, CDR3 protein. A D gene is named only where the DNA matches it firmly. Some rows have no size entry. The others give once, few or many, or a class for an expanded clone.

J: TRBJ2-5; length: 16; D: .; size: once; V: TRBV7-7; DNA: TGTGCTAGCAGCTTAGCAGCCGGGACTGGATCGGAGACCCAGTACTTC; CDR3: CASSLAAGTGSETQYF
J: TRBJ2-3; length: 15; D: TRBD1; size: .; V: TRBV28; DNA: TGTGCCAGCAGTTCCGACAGGGAGTTCACAGATACGCAGTATTTT; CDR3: CASSSDREFTDTQYF
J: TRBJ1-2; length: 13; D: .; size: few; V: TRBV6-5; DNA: TGTGCCAGCAGTTACTCTATTGGGGGCGGCTACACCTTC; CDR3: CASSYSIGGGYTF
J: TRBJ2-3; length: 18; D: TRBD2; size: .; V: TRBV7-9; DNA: TGTGCCAGCAGCACGCTGGATCAGCGGGAGGGCCGGACAGATACGCAGTATTTT; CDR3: CASSTLDQREGRTDTQYF
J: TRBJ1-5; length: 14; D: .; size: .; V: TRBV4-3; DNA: TGCGCCAGCAGCCAAGATGGGGGCAATCAGCCCCAGCATTTT; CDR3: CASSQDGGNQPQHF
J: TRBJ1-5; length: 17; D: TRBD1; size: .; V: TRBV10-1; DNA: TGCGCCAGGCCTTCGTTGGCGGGACAGGGGCCCAATCAGCCCCAGCATTTT; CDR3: CARPSLAGQGPNQPQHF
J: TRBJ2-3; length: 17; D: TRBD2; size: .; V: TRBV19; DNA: TGTGCCAGTAGTACCTACTTTGCGGGAGTCTACACAGATACGCAGTATTTT; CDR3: CASSTYFAGVYTDTQYF
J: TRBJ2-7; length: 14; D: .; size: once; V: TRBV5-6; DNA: TGTGCCAGCAGCCACCGGGACAAATACTACGAGCAGTACTTC; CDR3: CASSHRDKYYEQYF
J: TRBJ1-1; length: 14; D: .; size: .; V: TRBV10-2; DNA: TGCGCCAGCAGTGGTACTACAGGGAACACTGAAGCTTTCTTT; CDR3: CASSGTTGNTEAFF
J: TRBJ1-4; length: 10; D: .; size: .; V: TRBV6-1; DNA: TGTGCCAGCAGTCTAGAAAAACTGTTTTTT; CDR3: CASSLEKLFF
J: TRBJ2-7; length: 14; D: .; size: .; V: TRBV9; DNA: TGTGCCAGCAGCGAAAGGGCGTTGGACTACGAGCAGTACTTC; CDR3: CASSERALDYEQYF
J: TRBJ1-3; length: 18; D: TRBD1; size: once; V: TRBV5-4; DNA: TGTGCCAGCAGCTTGGGGACAGGGGCCCTACGTTCTGGAAACACCATATATTTT; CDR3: CASSLGTGALRSGNTIYF
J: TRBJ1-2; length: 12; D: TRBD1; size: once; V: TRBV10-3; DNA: TGTGCCATCAGGGGACAGCTCTATGGCTACACCTTC; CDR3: CAIRGQLYGYTF
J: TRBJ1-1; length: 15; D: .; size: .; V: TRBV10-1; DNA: TGCGCCAGCAGTGAGGATCAGGGCCTCGGCACTGAAGCTTTCTTT; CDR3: CASSEDQGLGTEAFF